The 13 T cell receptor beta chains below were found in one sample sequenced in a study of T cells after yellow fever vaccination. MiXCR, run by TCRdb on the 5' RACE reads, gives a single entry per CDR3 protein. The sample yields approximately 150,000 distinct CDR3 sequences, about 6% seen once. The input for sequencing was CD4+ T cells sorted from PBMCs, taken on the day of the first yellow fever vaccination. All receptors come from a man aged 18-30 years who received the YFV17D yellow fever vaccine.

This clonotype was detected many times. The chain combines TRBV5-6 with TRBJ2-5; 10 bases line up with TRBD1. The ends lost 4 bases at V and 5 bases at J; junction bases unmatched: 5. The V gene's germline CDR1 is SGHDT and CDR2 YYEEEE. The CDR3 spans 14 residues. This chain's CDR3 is CASSPGTGVETQYF. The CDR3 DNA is TGTGCCAGCAGCCCCGGGACAGGGGTCGAGACCCAGTACTTC.

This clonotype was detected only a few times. CDR3 protein: CAISESRDGYTF. CDR3 nucleotides: TGTGCCATCAGTGAGTCCAGGGACGGCTACACCTTC. The V call is TRBV10-3, the J call TRBJ1-2; possible D gene TRBD1, 5 bases. Germline V gives CDR1 ENHRY, CDR2 SYGVKD. V was pared by 0 bases and J by 8 bases, with 7 bases between. This CDR3 is built from 12 residues.

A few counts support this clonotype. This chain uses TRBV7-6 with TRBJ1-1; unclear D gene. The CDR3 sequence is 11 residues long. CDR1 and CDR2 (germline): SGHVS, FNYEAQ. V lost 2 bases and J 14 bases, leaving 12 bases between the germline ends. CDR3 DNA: TGTGCCAGCAGCTTATCGGGCCAGCAGTTCTTT. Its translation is CASSLSGQQFF.

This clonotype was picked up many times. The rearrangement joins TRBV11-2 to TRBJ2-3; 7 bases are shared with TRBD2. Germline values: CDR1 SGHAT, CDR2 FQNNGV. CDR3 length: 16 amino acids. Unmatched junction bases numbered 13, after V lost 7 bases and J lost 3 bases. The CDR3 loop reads CASTSRGGGRTDTQYF. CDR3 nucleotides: TGTGCCAGCACCTCAAGGGGCGGGGGTCGGACAGATACGCAGTATTTT.

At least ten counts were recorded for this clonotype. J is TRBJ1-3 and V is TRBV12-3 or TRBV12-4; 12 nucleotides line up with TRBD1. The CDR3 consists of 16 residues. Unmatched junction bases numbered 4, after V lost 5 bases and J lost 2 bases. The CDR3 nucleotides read TGTGCCAGCAGTACCGGGACAGGGGGCCCTGGAAACACCATATATTTT. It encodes CASSTGTGGPGNTIYF.

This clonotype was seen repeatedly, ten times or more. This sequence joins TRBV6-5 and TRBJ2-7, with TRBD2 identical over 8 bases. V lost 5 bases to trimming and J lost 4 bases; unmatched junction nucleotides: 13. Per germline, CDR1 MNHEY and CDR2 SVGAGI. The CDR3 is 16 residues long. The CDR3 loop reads CASSPRLAGPMYEQYV. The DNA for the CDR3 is TGTGCCAGCAGTCCACGTCTAGCGGGCCCCATGTACGAGCAGTACGTC.

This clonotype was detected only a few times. The CDR3 here is CASSKSGDSYNEQFF. CDR3 nucleotide sequence: TGTGCCAGCAGCAAAAGCGGGGACTCCTACAATGAGCAGTTCTTC. The chain uses TRBV5-4 and TRBJ2-1, with TRBD2 matching 7 bases. The CDR3 totals 15 residues. The V and J ends lost 4 bases and 0 bases, in that order; junction bases with no gene match: 4. Germline CDR1 and CDR2: SGHNT and YYREEE (reference sequence). Drawing the rest from reference TRBV5-4 and TRBJ2-1, the complete variable domain is ETGVTQSPTHLIKTRGQQVTLRCSSQSGHNTVSWYQQALGQGPQFIFQYYREEENGRGNFPPRFSGLQFPNYSSELNVNALELDDSALYLCASSKSGDSYNEQFFGPGTRLTVL.

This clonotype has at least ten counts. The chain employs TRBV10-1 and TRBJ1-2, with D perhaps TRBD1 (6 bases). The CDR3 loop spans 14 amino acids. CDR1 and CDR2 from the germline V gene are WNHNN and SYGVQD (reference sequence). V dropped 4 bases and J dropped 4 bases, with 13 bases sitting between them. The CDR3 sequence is CASSGQQGLYGYTF. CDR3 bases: TGCGCCAGCAGTGGTCAACAGGGACTCTATGGCTACACCTTC.

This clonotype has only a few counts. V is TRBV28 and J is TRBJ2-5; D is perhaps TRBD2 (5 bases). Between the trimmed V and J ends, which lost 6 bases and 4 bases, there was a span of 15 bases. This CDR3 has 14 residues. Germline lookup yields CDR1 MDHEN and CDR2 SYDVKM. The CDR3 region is CASSRGSRPETQYF. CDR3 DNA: TGTGCCAGCAGCCGGGGAAGCCGGCCAGAGACCCAGTACTTC.

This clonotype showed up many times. This chain's CDR3 is CASSSRTEGNEQYF. CDR3 nucleotide sequence: TGTGCCAGCAGCTCAAGGACAGAGGGGAACGAGCAGTACTTC. The chain combines TRBV7-8 with TRBJ2-7; possible D gene TRBD1, 6 bases. The ends were cut back, 4 bases at V and 5 bases at J, with 15 bases in the middle. The CDR3 has 14 residues. Germline V CDR1 and CDR2: SGHVS, FQNEAQ.

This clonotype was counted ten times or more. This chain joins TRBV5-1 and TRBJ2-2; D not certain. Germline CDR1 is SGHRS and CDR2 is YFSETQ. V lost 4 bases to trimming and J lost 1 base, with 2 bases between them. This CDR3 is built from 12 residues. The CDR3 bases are TGCGCCAGCAGCATGAACACCGGGGAGCTGTTTTTT. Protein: CASSMNTGELFF.

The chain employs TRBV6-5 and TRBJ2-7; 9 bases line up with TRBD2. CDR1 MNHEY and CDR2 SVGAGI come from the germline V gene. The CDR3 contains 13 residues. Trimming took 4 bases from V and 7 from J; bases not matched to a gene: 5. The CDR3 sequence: CASSWGLATEQYF. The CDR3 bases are TGTGCCAGCAGTTGGGGACTAGCCACGGAGCAGTACTTC.

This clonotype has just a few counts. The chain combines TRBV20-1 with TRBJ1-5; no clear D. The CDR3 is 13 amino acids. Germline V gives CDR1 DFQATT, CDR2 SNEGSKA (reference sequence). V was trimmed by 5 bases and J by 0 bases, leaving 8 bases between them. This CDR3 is CSALGSSNQPQHF. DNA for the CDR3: TGCAGTGCTCTCGGGAGTAGCAATCAGCCCCAGCATTTT.